This TCR beta chain was identified in a study of cytomegalovirus exposure and HLA in healthy donors. Overall study context: There were approximately 400 genotyped donors. Of these, roughly 84% fell in the genetic ancestry cluster associated with self-reported Caucasian donors. The study's findings and limits: Most CMV-associated TCR beta chains appeared HLA-restricted in a later analysis. With later analysis, a missense DCLRE1C variant became linked to TCR beta V- and J-gene trimming. Being indistinguishable, some V segments were excluded, TRBV6-2 and TRBV6-3 among them.

The PCR used 60 Vbeta and 13 Jbeta primers. Repertoires were generated with immunoSEQ multiplex PCR, while TCRdb's copy carries only in-frame clones and drops some. The table records over 65,000 clones, around 80% of them present only once. Comments on this clone: Its antigen is currently unknown.

Germline trimming cut 6 bases from V and 1 base from J; bases unmatched to any gene: 2. This CDR3 contains 13 residues. CDR1 SQVTM and CDR2 ANQGSEA come from the germline V gene. The chain links TRBV29-1 to TRBJ2-2; 7 positions agree with TRBD1. The source of this sequence is a man aged 35-49 years in good health and CMV-seronegative. Sequencing input: PBMCs. The DNA of the CDR3 is TGCAGCGTGGGGGACAGGAACACCGGGGAGCTGTTTTTT. Encoded protein: CSVGDRNTGELFF.